Below, one T cell receptor beta chain is given with its context. Across 24 US areas, participants ranged in age from about 18 to 100 years. Clinical history as reported by participants underpinned cohort assignment. The CDR3 has 15 residues. Trimming removed 4 bases from V and 3 bases from J, with 13 bases in between. In germline, CDR1 is GTSNPN, CDR2 SVGIG (reference sequence). This specimen belongs to a study of blood T cell repertoires in COVID-19. Study processing details: Amplification with reference gene primers provided the estimates of nucleated cell counts. Generated by immunoSEQ multiplex PCR, the TCRdb table keeps only in-frame clones and is missing some. V and J calls and clone size come straight from that table; D and trimming were deduced from the DNA. The sample lists 190,000 or so clones, about 85% seen once, with 18% in the top ten.

The J gene is TRBJ1-6, the V gene TRBV30, with a possible D match to TRBD1 (6 bases). The sample consisted of PBMCs or T cells enriched from blood (not recorded which). The receptor's source is a man between 35 and 55 years old who had recovered from COVID-19. In DNA form, the CDR3 reads TGTGCCTGGAAAAACAGGGACCTCTATAATTCACCCCTCCACTTT. Protein product: CAWKNRDLYNSPLHF.